A single sample is the source of the 32 T cell receptor beta chains below, sequenced in a study of regulatory T cells in long-lasting Graves disease. The time point here: persistent/refractory GD, antithyroid drugs over 5 years with positive TRAb. Extracted PBMC RNA gave rise to the TCR library. CDR3 regions were amplified by Arm-PCR using iRepertoire HTBI primers to build TCR beta libraries. TCRdb re-analysed the multiplex PCR reads in MiXCR, keeping a single row per CDR3 protein. The repertoire holds 650,000 to 700,000 distinct CDR3 sequences, with approximately 31% as singletons. The sequencing here drew on peripheral blood mononuclear cells (PBMCs), taken when the disease was refractory, from a patient treated with antithyroid drugs. The receptors were sampled from a female donor with Graves disease.

The rearrangement joins TRBV19 to TRBJ2-7, with 9 bases matching TRBD1. Germline V gene lookup returns CDR1 LNHDA and CDR2 SQIVND (reference sequence). This CDR3 comprises 17 residues. V lost 6 bases and J lost 6; bases outside the gene matches: 18. The CDR3 nucleotides are TGTGCCAGTAGGGCTGGGATGCGGACAGGGGATGAGCCCGAGCAGTACTTC. This translates into CASRAGMRTGDEPEQYF.

The sample holds a few counts of this clonotype. The chain is built from TRBV20-1 and TRBJ1-1; D gene uncertain. Germline V gene sequence: CDR1 DFQATT, CDR2 SNEGSKA (reference sequence). The CDR3 consists of 12 residues. Trimming pared 2 bases from V and 10 bases from J, leaving 14 bases between. CDR3 amino acids: CSARLTGQRAFF. The CDR3 nucleotides are TGCAGTGCTAGACTGACGGGCCAGAGAGCTTTCTTT.

This clonotype has just one count. This chain connects TRBV5-5 to TRBJ1-1, with D perhaps matching TRBD1 (5 bases). This CDR3 region has 14 residues. Germline V gene lookup returns CDR1 SGHKS and CDR2 YYEKEE (reference sequence). V lost 6 bases and J lost 3, with 15 bases in between. The CDR3 DNA reads TGTGCCAGCATCATCCCAGCGGGGGACACTGAAGCTTTCTTT. This translates into CASIIPAGDTEAFF.

This clonotype has a handful of counts. This chain joins TRBV11-2 and TRBJ2-7; TRBD1 matches at 9 bases. The length of the CDR3 is 15 residues. After removal of 5 bases from V and 6 bases from J, the junction contained 11 bases not matched to a gene. Germline CDR1 and CDR2: SGHAT and FQNNGV. CDR3 DNA: TGTGCCAGCAGCCCACAGCCCGGGACAGGGAGCGAGCAGTACTTC. Protein: CASSPQPGTGSEQYF.

This clonotype was seen only a few times. J is TRBJ2-5 and V is TRBV27, with 9 bases aligning to TRBD2. With 5 bases clipped from V and 2 bases from J, the junction kept 9 bases outside the gene matches. The CDR3 length is 16 residues. Per germline, CDR1 MNHEY and CDR2 SMNVEV (reference sequence). This CDR3 is CASSKMGLAGQETQYF. The CDR3 region has the DNA TGTGCCAGCAGTAAAATGGGGCTAGCGGGACAAGAGACCCAGTACTTC.

Comments on this clonotype: One end of the junction varies from germline; a read error may be responsible. CDR3 nucleotide sequence: TGTGCCAGCAGTCATAACCCGGACAGGGCACAGATTGGTAACTGTGGCTACACCTTC. The encoded protein is CASSHNPDRAQIGNCGYTF. The rearrangement uses TRBV7-6 and TRBJ1-2, with 8 bases that match TRBD1. The CDR3 totals 19 residues. Germline CDR1 reads SGHVS; CDR2 reads FNYEAQ.

This clonotype was picked up a small number of times. The chain employs TRBV7-2 and TRBJ2-7; 11 nucleotides align to TRBD2. Germline assignment: CDR1 SGHTA and CDR2 FQGNSA. Trimming removed 1 base from V and 3 bases from J; junction bases left unmatched: 8. This CDR3 is 17 amino acids long. The CDR3: CASSLVRASGRSYEQYF. The CDR3 coding sequence is TGTGCCAGCAGCTTAGTCAGGGCTAGCGGGAGGAGCTACGAGCAGTACTTC.

This clonotype was observed a single time. The chain is built from TRBV6-2 or TRBV6-3 and TRBJ1-5, with 9 nucleotides matching TRBD1. After removal of 6 bases from V and 5 bases from J, the junction contained 8 bases not matched to a gene. CDR1 is MNHEY, CDR2 SVGEGT, per germline. The CDR3 loop spans 15 amino acids. The CDR3 protein is CASRGLGQGDQPQHF. The CDR3 DNA sequence: TGTGCCAGCAGGGGACTGGGACAGGGCGATCAGCCCCAGCATTTT.

The chain couples TRBV19 to TRBJ1-5, with 9 positions matching TRBD1. With V trimmed by 8 bases and J by 10 bases, 9 bases remained unmatched. This CDR3 contains 13 residues. Per the germline V gene, CDR1 is LNHDA and CDR2 is SQIVND (reference sequence). CDR3 region: CASAQGARNPQHF. Written as DNA, the CDR3 is TGTGCCAGTGCACAGGGGGCGAGGAATCCCCAGCATTTT.

This clonotype turned up a few times. The genes are TRBV7-6 and TRBJ2-2; D gene ambiguous. The V end was cut by 5 bases, the J end by 7 bases, with 11 bases between. CDR1 and CDR2 from the germline V gene are SGHVS and FNYEAQ. This CDR3 comprises 13 residues. CDR3 coding DNA: TGTGCCAGCAGCCCTGGTGGCGGCGGGGAGCTGTTTTTT. Translated, it gives CASSPGGGGELFF. The full variable domain, with the rest looked up from reference TRBV7-6 and TRBJ2-2, is GAGVSQSPRYKVTKRGQDVALRCDPISGHVSLYWYRQALGQGPEFLTYFNYEAQQDKSGLPNDRFSAERPEGSISTLTIQRTEQRDSAMYRCASSPGGGGELFFGEGSRLTVL.

The chain carries TRBV19 and TRBJ1-5, with 9 bases lining up with TRBD1. The germline V gene encodes CDR1 LNHDA and CDR2 SQIVND (reference sequence). CDR3 length equals 16 residues. The trim removed 1 base at V and 6 bases at J, leaving 7 bases unmatched. CDR3 amino acids: CASSIAWDRVFQPQHF. CDR3 coding DNA: TGTGCCAGTAGTATAGCTTGGGACAGGGTGTTTCAGCCCCAGCATTTT.

This clonotype appeared a single time. This may stem from a read error, because a much larger clone lies one nucleotide away. This rearrangement joins TRBV28 to TRBJ1-2, with 8 bases aligning to TRBD1. CDR3 length: 14 residues. Germline values: CDR1 MDHEN, CDR2 SYDVKM. For the CDR3, the DNA is TGTGCCAGCAGCCAAAGACAGGGGTCGGGTGGCTGCACCTTC. The encoded protein is CASSQRQGSGGCTF.

J is TRBJ1-5 and V is TRBV7-2; TRBD1 agrees at 7 bases. V dropped 5 bases and J dropped 4; count of bases not matched to a gene: 8. CDR1 and CDR2 (germline): SGHTA, FQGNSA. This CDR3 has 15 amino acids. The DNA of the CDR3 is TGTGCCAGCAGCGCAGAGGGACAGTTTAATCAGCCCCAGCATTTT. Amino acid sequence: CASSAEGQFNQPQHF.

This CDR3 reads CASSPAGVSGAENSPLHF. The CDR3 nucleotides are TGTGCCAGCAGCCCAGCAGGGGTATCGGGTGCTGAAAATTCACCCCTCCACTTT. This sequence joins TRBV6-2 or TRBV6-3 and TRBJ1-6; D possibly corresponds to TRBD1 (6 bases). CDR1 and CDR2 (germline): MNHEY, SVGEGT. This CDR3 is built from 18 residues. Trimming removed 6 bases at V and 7 bases at J, with 25 bases between.

The genes are TRBV27 and TRBJ1-2; D remains ambiguous. With 6 bases removed from V and 7 bases from J, the gap between germline ends came to 18 bases. In germline, CDR1 is MNHEY, CDR2 SMNVEV (reference sequence). The CDR3 has 14 residues. The CDR3 region has the DNA TGTGCCAGCAGCCCATTGCATTTGCAGGCTGGCTACACCTTC. This gives the protein CASSPLHLQAGYTF.

In regard to this clonotype: A much more abundant neighbour one base away suggests this may be a read error. The genes are TRBV6-1 and TRBJ1-2; 7 bases align to TRBD1. Germline lookup yields CDR1 MNHNS and CDR2 SASEGT. V trimming: 10 bases; J trimming: 6 bases; junction bases outside the gene matches: 11. The CDR3 covers 13 residues. CDR3 in amino acids: CAIQTGTYHGYTF. CDR3 nucleotides: TGTGCCATCCAGACAGGGACTTACCATGGCTACACCTTC.

On this clonotype itself: Since no conserved phenylalanine or tryptophan closes the CDR3, a read error is the likely cause. J is TRBJ1-2 and V is TRBV20-1; no clear D gene. V lost 1 base, J lost 8 bases, and 8 bases lay in between. This CDR3 has 11 residues. Looked up from germline, CDR1 is DFQATT and CDR2 is SNEGSKA (reference sequence). CDR3: CSARVVDGYTS. DNA for the CDR3: TGCAGTGCTAGAGTTGTGGACGGCTACACCTCC.

This clonotype was observed a single time. The chain recombines TRBV6-2 or TRBV6-3 with TRBJ2-3; 9 bases fit TRBD1. CDR3 length: 14 amino acids. V lost 5 bases to trimming and J lost 5 bases; unmatched junction nucleotides: 5. The V gene's germline CDR1 is MNHEY and CDR2 SVGEGT. The CDR3: CASSEPGQGDTQYF. The CDR3 DNA sequence: TGTGCCAGCAGTGAACCGGGACAGGGAGATACGCAGTATTTT.

This clonotype was seen more than once but under ten times. The chain uses TRBV5-1 and TRBJ2-7, with D possibly called TRBD1 or TRBD2 (5 bases each). V shed 0 bases and J shed 1 base, with 14 bases lying between them. This CDR3 has 16 residues. Germline-derived CDR1 and CDR2 are SGHRS and YFSETQ. The DNA of the CDR3 is TGCGCCAGCAGCTTGGATGGGGGAGACAGATCCTACGAGCAGTACTTC. Protein sequence: CASSLDGGDRSYEQYF.

This clonotype was counted a few times. The chain joins TRBV10-3 to TRBJ1-3, with D possibly being TRBD1 (5 bases). This CDR3 has 13 amino acids. Trimming cost V 7 bases and J 3 bases, with 10 bases left between them. Per germline, CDR1 ENHRY and CDR2 SYGVKD. The CDR3 is CAITGKNGNTIYF. The CDR3, as DNA: TGTGCCATCACAGGGAAGAATGGAAACACCATATATTTT.

This clonotype was picked up many times. This chain connects TRBV2 to TRBJ1-4; TRBD1 agrees at 7 bases. J lost 7 bases, V lost 6 bases, and 17 bases had no gene match. The CDR3 consists of 17 residues. Germline V CDR1 and CDR2: SNHLY, FYNNEI. CDR3 sequence: CASSWGRQGGRVEKLFF. The CDR3 DNA is TGTGCCAGCAGCTGGGGACGACAGGGAGGTCGTGTTGAAAAACTGTTTTTT. Full variable domain (missing parts from reference TRBV2 and TRBJ1-4): EPEVTQTPSHQVTQMGQEVILRCVPISNHLYFYWYRQILGQKVEFLVSFYNNEISEKSEIFDDQFSVERPDGSNFTLKIRSTKLEDSAMYFCASSWGRQGGRVEKLFFGSGTQLSVL.

This clonotype was observed a handful of times. The chain links TRBV15 to TRBJ1-2, with no clear D. The CDR3 is 15 amino acids. V was clipped by 0 bases and J by 2 bases, with 10 bases between them. Germline CDR1 reads LNHNV; CDR2 reads YYDKDF (reference sequence). CDR3 sequence: CATSRDEAPNYGYTF. As DNA, the CDR3 is TGTGCCACCAGCAGAGATGAGGCGCCAAACTATGGCTACACCTTC.

The sample holds a few counts of this clonotype. In DNA, the CDR3 is TGCGCCAGCAGCTTGGCGGTGGGGGGATGGGCCAACACTGAAGCTTTCTTT. Translating gives CASSLAVGGWANTEAFF. The V call is TRBV5-1, the J call TRBJ1-1; D perhaps matches TRBD1 (5 bases). Trimming pared 0 bases from V and 2 bases from J, leaving 17 bases between. The CDR3 is made up of 17 amino acids. Germline V gene lookup returns CDR1 SGHRS and CDR2 YFSETQ.

This clonotype appeared many times. The genes are TRBV12-3 or TRBV12-4 and TRBJ2-5; 8 bases align to TRBD1. CDR3 length: 13 amino acids. J lost 7 bases, V lost 3 bases, and 4 bases had no gene match. The CDR3 DNA reads as TGTGCCAGCAGTTTCGGACAGGGCGCGACCCAGTACTTC. This sequence encodes CASSFGQGATQYF.

This clonotype was recorded only once. The V gene is TRBV11-2, the J gene TRBJ1-1; 7 bases match TRBD1. Trimming took 5 bases from V and 7 from J; bases not matched to a gene: 10. CDR3 length: 14 residues. Germline-derived CDR1 and CDR2 are SGHAT and FQNNGV. As DNA, the CDR3 is TGTGCCAGCAGCCAAGTCAGGGGGGAGGGTGAAGCTTTCTTT. Encoded protein: CASSQVRGEGEAFF.

CDR3 region: CATRPTGVNYGYTF. As DNA, the CDR3 is TGTGCCACCAGACCGACAGGGGTTAACTATGGCTACACCTTC. The chain couples TRBV15 to TRBJ1-2, with 8 bases matching TRBD1. The CDR3 is made up of 14 amino acids. CDR1 and CDR2 (germline): LNHNV, YYDKDF (reference sequence). The V segment lost 6 bases and the J segment 1 base; nucleotides outside the gene matches: 4.

This clonotype was detected ten times or more. This rearrangement joins TRBV5-1 to TRBJ1-1; 9 bases agree with TRBD1. With 7 bases clipped from V and 4 bases from J, the junction kept 5 bases outside the gene matches. The CDR3 spans 13 residues. The germline V gene has CDR1 SGHRS and CDR2 YFSETQ. CDR3 amino acids: CASGGQGTTEAFF. CDR3 in DNA: TGCGCCAGCGGTGGACAGGGGACCACTGAAGCTTTCTTT.

This clonotype was counted many times. The V and J genes are TRBV11-2 and TRBJ1-1, with TRBD1 matching 7 bases. The germline CDR1 and CDR2 sequences are SGHAT and FQNNGV. The V gene end was trimmed by 0 bases and the J gene end by 5 bases; junction bases not matched to a gene: 9. The CDR3 runs 16 residues. The CDR3 reads CASSLEGRGGGTEAFF. Here the CDR3 DNA reads TGTGCCAGCAGCTTAGAGGGCAGAGGGGGCGGGACTGAAGCTTTCTTT.

This clonotype was recorded a few times. This sequence joins TRBV2 and TRBJ1-4, with a weak D call TRBD1 (6 bases). Per the germline V gene, CDR1 is SNHLY and CDR2 is FYNNEI. Trimming removed 4 bases at V and 8 bases at J, with 14 bases between. This CDR3 has 14 amino acids. This chain's CDR3 is CASSVGARQEKLFF. The CDR3 DNA follows: TGTGCCAGCAGTGTGGGGGCTCGGCAAGAAAAACTGTTTTTT. Full variable domain (missing parts from reference TRBV2 and TRBJ1-4): EPEVTQTPSHQVTQMGQEVILRCVPISNHLYFYWYRQILGQKVEFLVSFYNNEISEKSEIFDDQFSVERPDGSNFTLKIRSTKLEDSAMYFCASSVGARQEKLFFGSGTQLSVL.

J is TRBJ2-5 and V is TRBV29-1; TRBD1 agrees at 8 bases. The junction had 8 bases not matched to a gene; V was cut back by 1 base and J by 4 bases. Germline V gives CDR1 SQVTM, CDR2 ANQGSEA. The CDR3 covers 15 residues. CDR3 sequence: CSVEVADRVRETQYF. The CDR3 nucleotides read TGCAGCGTTGAAGTAGCGGACAGGGTTAGAGAGACCCAGTACTTC.

Many counts were recorded for this clonotype. The V gene is TRBV20-1, the J gene TRBJ2-5; TRBD2 matches 14 bases. The CDR3 length is 15 residues. CDR1 and CDR2 (germline): DFQATT, SNEGSKA (reference sequence). V dropped 2 bases and J dropped 4; count of bases not matched to a gene: 3. CDR3 nucleotides: TGCAGTGCTAGACCGGGACTAGCGGGAGTAGAGACCCAGTACTTC. Translating it yields CSARPGLAGVETQYF.

J is TRBJ2-7 and V is TRBV5-1, with 13 bases lining up with TRBD2. The trim removed 5 bases at V and 5 bases at J, leaving 10 bases unmatched. The germline V gene has CDR1 SGHRS and CDR2 YFSETQ. This CDR3 is 16 amino acids long. CDR3 coding DNA: TGCGCCAGCAGGCCGAGGACTAGCGGGAGCCCCCACGAGCAGTACTTC. Translation: CASRPRTSGSPHEQYF.